These T cell receptor beta chains were read from a single sample in a study of blood T cells in healthy people across ages. TCRdb re-derived calls from the 5' RACE reads in MiXCR, one entry per CDR3 protein. The top ten clones hold about 9.4% of a sample with approximately 900,000 distinct CDR3 sequences, 25% to 35% of them seen once. The sample also formed part of further work on T cells of mothers and their children.

The sample was blood. These receptors came from a woman between 35 and 50 years old in good health. Each CDR3 is given with its conserved first and last residue.

>TRBV5-4
CASRPGPRGTNYGYTF
>TRBV18
CASSRDPGGAAHEQYF
>TRBV20-1
CSAREVGQGPYGYTF
>TRBV18
CASSPFPPGTGTYNEQFF
>TRBV7-9
CASSSSGGLGNSPLHF
>TRBV20-1
CSAIRGQGGKNQPQHF
>TRBV12-3/TRBV12-4
CAGSSDVRGNQPQHF
>TRBV20-1
CSAREGTNEQFF
>TRBV5-5
CASSLDLPLEQYF
>TRBV4-1
CASSTLGVQGVTDTQYF
>TRBV2
CASKNRDLSNEKLFF
>TRBV7-2
CASSLGRREKLFF
>TRBV5-1
CAGSSGIYGYTF
>TRBV4-1
CASSQDLWQLNQPQHF
>TRBV9
CASSPRTGPNWANYGYTF
>TRBV28
CAAGGTPLYEQYF
>TRBV13
CASSPRGSGPFYNEQFF
>TRBV20-1
CSARSQGNTGELFF
>TRBV4-1
CASSPEGTGRLCEQYF
>TRBV5-1
CASSSRTGTDTRYF
>TRBV6-1
CASTLPDRRAGELFF
>TRBV6-2/TRBV6-3
CASSYSEWPLGNQPQHF
>TRBV5-6
CASSLPGGSNEKLFF
>TRBV18
CASSLYRGTTYEQYF
>TRBV6-5
CASSYRPGIEQFF
>TRBV28
CASSPGLIHNYEQYF
>TRBV12-3/TRBV12-4
CASSFLLGQGDEKLFF
>TRBV20-1
CSARDPRGAGETQYF
>TRBV5-1
CASSSDQAGYGYTF
>TRBV5-1
CASSLAPGETQYF
>TRBV3-1
CASSQVVPVNVKGYTF
>TRBV15
CATSSVAGGAETQYF
>TRBV28
CASSLMGSGYTF
>TRBV12-3/TRBV12-4
CASRTSQGYEQYF
>TRBV12-3/TRBV12-4
CATSTGYDNQPQHF